The clone carrying this T cell receptor beta chain has at least ten counts. This sample is part of a study of naive and memory T cell subsets. With V trimmed by 6 bases and J by 6 bases, 3 bases remained unmatched. The V gene's germline CDR1 is SNHLY and CDR2 FYNNEI. The CDR3 is made up of 12 amino acids. The library had UMIs added by 3' ligation of an oligonucleotide to TCR cDNA. Four PCR rounds used nested alpha and beta constant region primers plus the SP2 primer. TCRdb recomputed calls from the UMI-ligation and nested PCR reads with MiXCR, one row per CDR3 protein. The sample gives fewer than 30,000 distinct CDR3 sequences, 5% to 5.5% of which show up once; roughly 7.1% is in the top ten.

This TCR derives from an adult in good health. The sequenced material came from blood. The chain links TRBV2 to TRBJ2-7, with 9 bases aligning to TRBD2. CDR3 bases: TGTGCCAGCAGAGAGACTAGCGGCGAGCAGTACTTC. This translates into CASRETSGEQYF.